The source of this T cell receptor beta chain is a study of T cells after yellow fever vaccination. TCRdb reanalysed the 5' RACE reads using MiXCR and keeps one entry per CDR3 protein. This table has 150,000 to 200,000 distinct CDR3 sequences, approximately 9.7% appearing once. In its sample, this clonotype was seen a few times. This sequence was found in a man between 18 and 29 years old who received the YFV17D yellow fever vaccine. The starting material was CD8+ T cells sorted from PBMCs, obtained 45 days after the yellow fever booster vaccination.

CDR3 DNA: TGTGCCTGGACCGACGGACGAGGCTATGGCTACACCTTC. Translating gives CAWTDGRGYGYTF. The chain employs TRBV30 and TRBJ1-2; the D is unclear. Per germline, CDR1 GTSNPN and CDR2 SVGIG (reference sequence). Trimming stripped 4 bases from V and 4 bases from J, with 13 bases between. This CDR3 is built from 13 residues.